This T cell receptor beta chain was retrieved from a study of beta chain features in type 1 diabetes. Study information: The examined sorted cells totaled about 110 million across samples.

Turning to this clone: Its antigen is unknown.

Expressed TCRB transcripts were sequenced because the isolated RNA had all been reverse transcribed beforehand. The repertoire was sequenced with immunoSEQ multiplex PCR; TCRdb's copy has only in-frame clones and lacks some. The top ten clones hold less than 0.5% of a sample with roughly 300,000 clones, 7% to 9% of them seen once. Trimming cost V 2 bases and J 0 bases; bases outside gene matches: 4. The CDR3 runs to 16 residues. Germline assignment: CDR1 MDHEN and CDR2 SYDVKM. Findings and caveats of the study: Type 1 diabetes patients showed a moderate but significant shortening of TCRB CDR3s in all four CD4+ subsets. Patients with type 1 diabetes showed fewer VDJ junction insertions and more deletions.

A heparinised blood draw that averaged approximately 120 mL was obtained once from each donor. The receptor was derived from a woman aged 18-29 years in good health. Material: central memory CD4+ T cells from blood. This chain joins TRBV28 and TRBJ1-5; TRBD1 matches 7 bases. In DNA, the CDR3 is TGTGCCAGCAGTTTAGGAGGGGGCTATAGCAATCAGCCCCAGCATTTT. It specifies CASSLGGGYSNQPQHF.